What follows are 17 T cell receptor beta chains derived from one specimen sequenced in a study of T cells expressing NK-cell markers (dated by TCRdb to 2019 to 2021). Library creation used 5' RACE. TCRdb names Illumina HiSeq 2000 as the instrument used. The reads went through TCRdb reprocessing, and each CDR3 protein sequence gets one entry with no DNA. This specimen's table enumerates approximately 380,000 distinct CDR3 sequences. The top ten clonotypes cover 5% to 5.5% of the sample. Input material: blood T cells: a sorted CD56 or NKG2C T cell subset, CD4+ or CD8+ T cells, or bulk PBMC T cells (not recorded which). All receptors derive from a man aged 18-75 years in good health.

V and J are TRBV4-2 and TRBJ2-5; TCRdb's assignment of TRBD1 cannot be checked, as there is no DNA. This CDR3 comprises 17 residues. The germline V gene encodes CDR1 LGHNA and CDR2 YNFKEQ. CDR3: CASSQGAAGAFQETQYF.

The CDR3 is CASSLGIQGISYNEQFF. The chain employs TRBV7-9 and TRBJ2-1; absent DNA, TCRdb's TRBD1 call cannot be checked. Germline CDR1 reads SEHNR; CDR2 reads FQNEAQ (reference sequence). The CDR3 consists of 17 residues. Complete variable domain (other parts from reference TRBV7-9 and TRBJ2-1): DTGVSQNPRHKITKRGQNVTFRCDPISEHNRLYWYRQTLGQGPEFLTYFQNEAQLEKSRLLSDRFSAERPKGSFSTLEIQRTEQGDSAMYLCASSLGIQGISYNEQFFGPGTRLTVL.

This chain links TRBV5-5 with TRBJ1-4; the TCRdb D gene call, TRBD1, has no DNA to confirm it. The CDR3 sequence is 14 residues long. Per germline, CDR1 SGHKS and CDR2 YYEKEE (reference sequence). The CDR3 protein is CASSFQGDGEKLFF.

The chain couples TRBV9 to TRBJ2-7; without DNA, the TCRdb call of TRBD1 cannot be checked. The CDR3 sequence is 15 residues long. Germline V lookup: CDR1 SGDLS, CDR2 YYNGEE. CDR3 sequence: CASSRTGGGSYEQYF. Full variable domain (outside the CDR3, taken from reference TRBV9 and TRBJ2-7): DSGVTQTPKHLITATGQRVTLRCSPRSGDLSVYWYQQSLDQGLQFLIQYYNGEERAKGNILERFSAQQFPDLHSELNLSSLELGDSALYFCASSRTGGGSYEQYFGPGTRLTVT.

The chain links TRBV6-5 to TRBJ2-7; TCRdb's assignment of TRBD1 cannot be checked, as there is no DNA. The CDR3 runs to 17 residues. The V gene's germline CDR1 is MNHEY and CDR2 SVGAGI. The CDR3 spells CASSYGGQTLRSYEQYF.

V gene TRBV6-2 or TRBV6-3 combines with J gene TRBJ2-3; with no DNA, the TCRdb D assignment of TRBD1 cannot be verified. CDR3 size: 16 residues. CDR1 and CDR2 (germline): MNHEY, SVGEGT. CDR3 sequence: CASSYTPGKQADTQYF.

The V gene is TRBV5-1, the J gene TRBJ1-4. This CDR3 comprises 13 residues. CDR1 is SGHRS, CDR2 YFSETQ, per germline. The CDR3 reads CASSLGQNEKLFF.

This chain joins TRBV14 and TRBJ2-7. Per germline, CDR1 SGHDN and CDR2 FVKESK. The CDR3 contains 13 residues. Here the CDR3 reads CASSHRKGYEQYF.

The CDR3 spells CASRGESGANVLTF. This chain connects TRBV2 to TRBJ2-6; the D call of TRBD2 rests on TCRdb alone, since no DNA is present to check it. CDR1 and CDR2 (germline): SNHLY, FYNNEI. The CDR3 spans 14 residues.

This chain joins TRBV12-3 or TRBV12-4 and TRBJ1-2; TCRdb calls TRBD1, which cannot be checked without DNA. The CDR3 consists of 14 residues. The CDR3 loop reads CATTNWGSNYGYTF.

The gene calls are TRBV6-1 and TRBJ2-1; TCRdb proposes TRBD1, but this gene call is untestable without DNA. The germline gives CDR1 MNHNS, CDR2 SASEGT. The CDR3 spans 16 residues. The CDR3 here is CASRSPGEGSYNEQFF.

The chain is built from TRBV6-4 and TRBJ2-1; checking the TCRdb D call of TRBD2 is not possible without DNA. The CDR3 runs to 15 residues. Germline-derived CDR1 and CDR2 are MRHNA and SNTAGT. The CDR3 sequence: CASSPEGRSYNEQFF.

The chain employs TRBV7-2 and TRBJ1-1; lacking DNA, the TRBD1 call made by TCRdb goes unchecked. The CDR3 loop spans 11 amino acids. Germline CDR1 is SGHTA and CDR2 is FQGNSA. The CDR3 is CASTRVTEAFF. The whole variable domain, remainder taken from reference TRBV7-2 and TRBJ1-1, is GAGVSQSPSNKVTEKGKDVELRCDPISGHTALYWYRQSLGQGLEFLIYFQGNSAPDKSGLPSDRFSAERTGGSVSTLTIQRTQQEDSAVYLCASTRVTEAFFGQGTRLTVV.

The CDR3 is CAWISGAADTQYF. The J gene is TRBJ2-3, the V gene TRBV30; TCRdb names TRBD2, which stays unverified in the absence of DNA. The CDR3 sequence is 13 residues long. Germline CDR1 reads GTSNPN; CDR2 reads SVGIG (reference sequence).

The rearrangement links TRBV9 to TRBJ1-2; there is no DNA to check the TCRdb D call of TRBD1. CDR1 is SGDLS and CDR2 is YYNGEE in the germline V gene. The CDR3 length is 14 residues. This CDR3 reads CASSVVGTVYGYTF.

CDR3 protein: CSASLRGSSYNEQFF. The chain is built from TRBV20-1 and TRBJ2-1; TCRdb calls TRBD2, which cannot be checked without DNA. Germline V gene lookup returns CDR1 DFQATT and CDR2 SNEGSKA (reference sequence). The CDR3 spans 15 residues.

The genes are TRBV7-2 and TRBJ2-3; TCRdb reports TRBD2, a call that lacks DNA to check it against. Germline V gives CDR1 SGHTA, CDR2 FQGNSA. The CDR3 consists of 17 residues. The CDR3 sequence is CASSPRLAGGVGDTQYF.